One and the same sample provided the 23 T cell receptor beta chains below, sequenced in a study of T cell changes during pregnancy in multiple sclerosis. The method was immunoSEQ multiplex PCR; TCRdb's version includes in-frame clones alone and lacks a portion of them. This table has about 21,000 clones, less than 95% appearing once. Sequencing was performed on CD4+ T cells from peripheral blood mononuclear cells, taken in the third trimester of pregnancy. The receptors derive from a female donor with multiple sclerosis, enrolled in a pregnancy study.

V gene TRBV6-5 combines with J gene TRBJ1-6; 7 positions agree with TRBD1. CDR1 MNHEY and CDR2 SVGAGI come from the germline V gene. CDR3 length: 15 amino acids. Trimming cost V 3 bases and J 9 bases; bases outside gene matches: 8. CDR3 region: CASSYAQGGSSPLHF. DNA of the CDR3: TGTGCCAGCAGTTATGCCCAGGGGGGTAGTTCACCCCTCCACTTT.

The chain has TRBV11-3 and TRBJ2-5; 10 bases align to TRBD1. Germline V gene lookup returns CDR1 SGHNT and CDR2 YENEEA. V shed 5 bases, J shed 1 base, and the junction held 4 bases outside the gene matches. CDR3 size: 15 residues. For the CDR3, the DNA is TGTGCCAGCAGCCCGGGACAGGGGCCCCAAGAGACCCAGTACTTC. This codes for CASSPGQGPQETQYF.

The CDR3 DNA reads as TGTGCCAGCAGTAAATCCGGGACAGACTATTACGAGCAGTACTTC. This gives the protein CASSKSGTDYYEQYF. The chain recombines TRBV11-2 with TRBJ2-7; TRBD1 matches 7 bases. Trimming removed 6 bases from V and 4 bases from J; junction bases left unmatched: 12. The germline CDR1 and CDR2 sequences are SGHAT and FQNNGV. The CDR3 is 15 residues long.

The V gene is TRBV30, the J gene TRBJ1-1; no definite D call. Trimming removed 1 base from V and 6 bases from J, with 9 bases in between. Germline values: CDR1 GTSNPN, CDR2 SVGIG (reference sequence). This CDR3 is built from 12 residues. CDR3 sequence (DNA): TGTGCCTGGAGTGGAGGGTTGTCTGAAGCTTTCTTT. Residues: CAWSGGLSEAFF. The variable domain in full, completed from reference TRBV30 and TRBJ1-1, reads SQTIHQWPATLVQPVGSPLSLECTVEGTSNPNLYWYRQAAGRGLQLLFYSVGIGQISSEVPQNLSASRPQDRQFILSSKKLLLSDSGFYLCAWSGGLSEAFFGQGTRLTVV.

The chain joins TRBV30 to TRBJ2-7; a possible D gene is TRBD2 (5 bases). V gave up 3 bases and J gave up 4 bases, with 19 bases separating them. From germline, CDR1 is GTSNPN and CDR2 SVGIG (reference sequence). This CDR3 region has 15 residues. In nucleotides, the CDR3 is TGTGCCTGGAGCGAGGGATCCGGACCTTATTACGAGCAGTACTTC. Protein sequence: CAWSEGSGPYYEQYF.

The CDR3 is CASIRGQGLSGELFF. The CDR3 nucleotides read TGTGCCAGCATCCGTGGACAGGGTCTCTCCGGGGAGCTGTTTTTT. The gene calls are TRBV6-1 and TRBJ2-2, with 8 bases matching TRBD1. The trim removed 7 bases at V and 6 bases at J, leaving 10 bases unmatched. The CDR3 is made up of 15 amino acids. The V gene's germline CDR1 is MNHNS and CDR2 SASEGT.

The CDR3 sequence: CASSVGGRQETQYF. CDR3 DNA: TGTGCCAGCAGCGTAGGGGGCCGGCAAGAGACCCAGTACTTC. This chain links TRBV9 with TRBJ2-5; possibly TRBD1 for D (5 bases). The CDR3 totals 14 residues. The germline gives CDR1 SGDLS, CDR2 YYNGEE. The V gene lost 0 bases and the J gene lost 2 bases, with 8 bases spanning the gap.

The gene calls are TRBV10-3 and TRBJ1-1; 8 bases fit TRBD1. V gave up 11 bases and J gave up 11 bases; unmatched junction bases: 16. From germline, CDR1 is ENHRY and CDR2 SYGVKD. This CDR3 is built from 13 residues. CDR3 amino acids: CAASLSSTGVAFF. The CDR3 nucleotides are TGTGCCGCTTCACTGAGCTCGACAGGGGTTGCTTTCTTT.

This clone was counted a few times. The chain couples TRBV5-1 to TRBJ2-7, with TRBD1 matching 9 bases. Germline V gives CDR1 SGHRS, CDR2 YFSETQ. V lost 3 bases, J lost 3 bases, and 7 bases stayed unmatched. The CDR3 sequence is 15 residues long. CDR3 sequence: CASSSGPGQGYEQYF. Written as DNA, the CDR3 is TGCGCCAGCAGCTCGGGTCCGGGACAGGGCTACGAGCAGTACTTC.

The J gene is TRBJ2-3, the V gene TRBV5-4; 7 bases fit TRBD2. Germline CDR1 reads SGHNT; CDR2 reads YYREEE (reference sequence). The CDR3 length is 16 residues. V dropped 4 bases and J dropped 4; count of bases not matched to a gene: 12. The CDR3 region is CASSLGTTISADTQYF. In DNA, the CDR3 is TGTGCCAGCAGCCTTGGGACTACCATTAGTGCAGATACGCAGTATTTT.

This chain connects TRBV7-2 to TRBJ1-1; 7 bases line up with TRBD1. CDR3 length: 14 residues. Germline assignment: CDR1 SGHTA and CDR2 FQGNSA. The V segment lost 5 bases and the J segment 4 bases; nucleotides outside the gene matches: 7. CDR3 sequence reads: CASSVGHRGTEAFF. In DNA, the CDR3 is TGTGCCAGCAGCGTCGGCCACAGGGGCACTGAAGCTTTCTTT.

The gene calls are TRBV28 and TRBJ1-1, with 8 bases matching TRBD1. This CDR3 spans 15 amino acids. The V segment lost 8 bases and the J segment 3 bases; nucleotides outside the gene matches: 11. CDR1 is MDHEN, CDR2 SYDVKM, per germline. The CDR3 DNA sequence: TGTGCCAGCTACCAGGGGGCCTTAGGGGACACTGAAGCTTTCTTT. This encodes CASYQGALGDTEAFF. Based on the CDR3 plus reference TRBV28 and TRBJ1-1, the full variable domain is DVKVTQSSRYLVKRTGEKVFLECVQDMDHENMFWYRQDPGLGLRLIYFSYDVKMKEKGDIPEGYSVSREKKERFSLILESASTNQTSMYLCASYQGALGDTEAFFGQGTRLTVV.

This clone was picked up one time. The V gene is TRBV4-2, the J gene TRBJ1-6; no clear D. Trimming removed 1 base from V and 0 bases from J, with 7 bases in between. Germline V gene sequence: CDR1 LGHNA, CDR2 YNFKEQ. The CDR3 is 16 amino acids. The CDR3 loop is CASSQGASSYNSPLHF. DNA of the CDR3: TGTGCCAGCAGCCAAGGGGCCAGCTCCTATAATTCACCCCTCCACTTT.

The rearrangement joins TRBV28 to TRBJ1-5; 7 bases align to TRBD1. CDR1 and CDR2 (germline): MDHEN, SYDVKM. This CDR3 is built from 15 residues. V lost 5 bases, J lost 5 bases, and 9 bases stayed unmatched. The CDR3 is CASSGGRGKDQPQHF. For the CDR3, the DNA is TGTGCCAGCAGTGGTGGCAGGGGGAAGGATCAGCCCCAGCATTTT.

DNA for the CDR3: TGTGCCAGCAGTTACGGGACAGGGGCTAGCGGCTACACCTTC. Its protein product is CASSYGTGASGYTF. The rearrangement uses TRBV6-5 and TRBJ1-2; 10 bases match TRBD1. Germline values: CDR1 MNHEY, CDR2 SVGAGI. The CDR3 spans 14 residues. The junction had 5 bases not matched to a gene; V was cut back by 2 bases and J by 8 bases.

V usage is TRBV5-1 and J usage is TRBJ1-5; D is ambiguous. The V gene's germline CDR1 is SGHRS and CDR2 YFSETQ. The CDR3 is 14 amino acids. Trimming removed 0 bases at V and 4 bases at J, with 8 bases between. The chain's CDR3 is CASSLGGWNQPQHF. Written as DNA, the CDR3 is TGCGCCAGCAGCTTGGGAGGATGGAATCAGCCCCAGCATTTT.

The chain employs TRBV7-9 and TRBJ1-4, with TRBD1 matching over 10 bases. Germline CDR1 reads SEHNR; CDR2 reads FQNEAQ (reference sequence). Germline trimming cut 5 bases from V and 8 bases from J; bases unmatched to any gene: 5. This CDR3 is built from 14 residues. CDR3 loop: CASSRDRGREKLFF. Written as DNA, the CDR3 is TGTGCCAGCAGCCGGGACAGGGGAAGAGAAAAACTGTTTTTT. The entire variable domain, with the rest obtained from reference TRBV7-9 and TRBJ1-4, is as follows: DTGVSQNPRHKITKRGQNVTFRCDPISEHNRLYWYRQTLGQGPEFLTYFQNEAQLEKSRLLSDRFSAERPKGSFSTLEIQRTEQGDSAMYLCASSRDRGREKLFFGSGTQLSVL.

The V gene is TRBV5-1, the J gene TRBJ2-7; 9 bases map to TRBD1. CDR3 length: 16 amino acids. Per germline, CDR1 SGHRS and CDR2 YFSETQ. Trimming cost V 3 bases and J 0 bases; bases outside gene matches: 7. CDR3 sequence: CASSWGDRDLSYEQYF. CDR3 coding DNA: TGCGCCAGCAGCTGGGGGGACAGGGACCTCTCCTACGAGCAGTACTTC.

The chain recombines TRBV5-1 with TRBJ2-2; D is ambiguous. This CDR3 spans 15 amino acids. The V gene lost 3 bases and the J gene lost 0 bases, with 9 bases spanning the gap. Per the germline V gene, CDR1 is SGHRS and CDR2 is YFSETQ. As DNA, the CDR3 is TGCGCCAGCAGCTGGGCCAGTGCGAACACCGGGGAGCTGTTTTTT. Translated: CASSWASANTGELFF.

The chain has TRBV15 and TRBJ2-4; tentatively, D is TRBD1 (6 bases). This CDR3 is 14 amino acids long. Germline V gene data show CDR1 as LNHNV and CDR2 as YYDKDF (reference sequence). V shed 3 bases and J shed 9 bases, with 15 bases lying between them. This CDR3 is CATSRLTGGSIQYF. The CDR3 DNA reads TGTGCCACCAGCAGGCTGACAGGCGGCAGCATTCAGTACTTC.

This CDR3 is CASSLGWAGGYEQYF. As DNA, the CDR3 is TGTGCCAGCAGCTTAGGATGGGCGGGGGGTTACGAGCAGTACTTC. The chain uses TRBV11-2 and TRBJ2-7, with TRBD2 identical over 8 bases. V shed 1 base and J 4 bases; nucleotides not matched to a gene: 6. The CDR3 runs to 15 residues. The germline gives CDR1 SGHAT, CDR2 FQNNGV. The entire variable domain, with the rest obtained from reference TRBV11-2 and TRBJ2-7, is as follows: EAGVAQSPRYKIIEKRQSVAFWCNPISGHATLYWYQQILGQGPKLLIQFQNNGVVDDSQLPKDRFSAERLKGVDSTLKIQPAKLEDSAVYLCASSLGWAGGYEQYFGPGTRLTVT.

The CDR3 loop is CASSKGGWVLAGEAETQYF. CDR3 nucleotide sequence: TGCGCCAGCAGTAAGGGTGGTTGGGTTCTCGCGGGGGAAGCGGAGACCCAGTACTTC. J is TRBJ2-5 and V is TRBV5-1, with 7 bases identical to TRBD2. The CDR3 contains 19 residues. The germline V gene has CDR1 SGHRS and CDR2 YFSETQ. V lost 5 bases to trimming and J lost 5 bases; unmatched junction nucleotides: 24.

The chain joins TRBV19 to TRBJ2-6, with D possibly TRBD2 on 6 matching bases. Per germline, CDR1 LNHDA and CDR2 SQIVND (reference sequence). V lost 9 bases, J lost 6 bases, and 15 bases lay in between. The CDR3 is 14 residues long. CDR3 residues: CASRPGLLANVLTF. CDR3 DNA sequence: TGTGCCAGCAGACCGGGACTTTTGGCCAACGTCCTGACTTTC.